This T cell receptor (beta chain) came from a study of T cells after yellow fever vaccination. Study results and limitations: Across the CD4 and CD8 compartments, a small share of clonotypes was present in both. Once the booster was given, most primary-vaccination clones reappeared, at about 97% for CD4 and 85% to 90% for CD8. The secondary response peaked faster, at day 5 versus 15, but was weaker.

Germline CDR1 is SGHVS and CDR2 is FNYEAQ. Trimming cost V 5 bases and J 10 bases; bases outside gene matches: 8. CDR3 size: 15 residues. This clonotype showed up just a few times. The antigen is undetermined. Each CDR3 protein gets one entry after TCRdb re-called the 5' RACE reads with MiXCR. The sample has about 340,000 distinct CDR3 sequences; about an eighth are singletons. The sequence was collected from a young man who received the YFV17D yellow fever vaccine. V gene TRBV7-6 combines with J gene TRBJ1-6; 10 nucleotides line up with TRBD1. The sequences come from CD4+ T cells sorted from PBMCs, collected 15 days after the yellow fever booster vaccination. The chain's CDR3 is CASSARGQGRSPLHF. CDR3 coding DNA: TGTGCCAGCAGCGCCCGGGGACAGGGGAGGTCACCCCTCCACTTT.